The rows below give T cell receptor beta chains drawn from one sample of a study of blood T cell repertoires in COVID-19. TCRdb's copy holds only in-frame clones and misses some; the assay was immunoSEQ multiplex PCR. The table shows about 63,000 clones, with around 88% occurring only once. The material sequenced was peripheral blood. The receptors were gathered from a woman of 80 years or more with acute or convalescent COVID-19. Both conserved end residues are part of each CDR3. D genes are given only for firm matches. Expanded clones are given a class, and other clones once, few, many or no size at all.

TRBD1,TRBV27,TRBJ1-2,-,TGTGCCAGCAGTTATCTACAGGGGGGACTTGGCTACACCTTC,CASSYLQGGLGYTF
-,TRBV5-8,TRBJ2-3,-,TGTGCCAGCAGCTTGGCCCTGGGGGCTACTGATACGCAGTATTTT,CASSLALGATDTQYF
TRBD2,TRBV20-1,TRBJ2-7,-,TGCAGTGCTAGTAGAACTAGCGGGGTAAGCTCCTACGAGCAGTACTTC,CSASRTSGVSSYEQYF
-,TRBV28,TRBJ1-4,-,TGTGCCAGCAGTTTCGGGGGGGCGGATAATGAAAAACTGTTTTTT,CASSFGGADNEKLFF
TRBD1,TRBV7-2,TRBJ2-7,-,TGTGCCAGCAGCTGGGACAGGGGGGACGAGCAGTACTTC,CASSWDRGDEQYF
-,TRBV27,TRBJ1-1,-,TGTGCCAGCAGTCTGGTCGGGGAGGGCACTGAAGCTTTCTTT,CASSLVGEGTEAFF
-,TRBV10-3,TRBJ1-1,few,TGTGCCATCACTGCAGGGGTGAACACTGAAGCTTTCTTT,CAITAGVNTEAFF
TRBD1,TRBV29-1,TRBJ1-1,few,TGCAGCGGTGACAGGGGGCCAGAAGCTTTCTTT,CSGDRGPEAFF
-,TRBV7-2,TRBJ1-6,-,TGTGCCAGCAGCCCGGTAGCACTTAATAATTCACCCCTCCACTTT,CASSPVALNNSPLHF
TRBD2,TRBV5-1,TRBJ2-5,-,TGCGCCAGCAGCCAAACTAGCGGGGGTGAGACCCAGTACTTC,CASSQTSGGETQYF
-,TRBV3-1/TRBV3-2,TRBJ1-1,-,TGTGCCAGCAGCCAATATCTACAGGGAGCTTTCTTT,CASSQYLQGAFF
TRBD2,TRBV4-2,TRBJ2-7,once,TGTGCCAGCAGCCAAGGATTGCTAGCGGGAGTTAGTTACGAGCAGTACTTC,CASSQGLLAGVSYEQYF
-,TRBV12-3/TRBV12-4,TRBJ1-6,-,TGTGCCAGCAGTTCCGGGGGTTCACCCCTCCACTTT,CASSSGGSPLHF
-,TRBV2,TRBJ1-6,-,TGTGCCAGCATCGCCCAGGGGTTGACCTCACCCCTCCACTTT,CASIAQGLTSPLHF
TRBD1,TRBV19,TRBJ2-1,-,TGTGCCAGTAGTATAATATTAGGGACAGGGGCCAATGAGCAGTTCTTC,CASSIILGTGANEQFF
-,TRBV6-5,TRBJ2-1,-,TGTGCCAGCAGGACTCCCGGTGACGGTGAGCAGTTCTTC,CASRTPGDGEQFF
-,TRBV28,TRBJ1-3,-,TGTGCCAGCAAACCCCAGGCAGGGCTTACTGGAAACACCATATATTTT,CASKPQAGLTGNTIYF
-,TRBV18,TRBJ1-6,-,TGTGCCAGCTCACCGGTGAGCTCCTATAATTCACCCCTCCACTTT,CASSPVSSYNSPLHF
TRBD2,TRBV5-1,TRBJ2-2,-,TGCGCCAGCAGCTTGTACAAATCTAGCGGGAGCGACGGGGAGCTGTTTTTT,CASSLYKSSGSDGELFF
-,TRBV9,TRBJ2-4,-,TGTGCCAGCAGCGTAGGGAGGGCCCGAAACATTCAGTACTTC,CASSVGRARNIQYF
-,TRBV7-2,TRBJ1-6,-,TGTGCCAGCAGCCCCCGGACAGCCTCTAATTCACCCCTCCACTTT,CASSPRTASNSPLHF
-,TRBV15,TRBJ2-7,once,TGTGCCACCAGCAGAGATAAGGGGTACGAGCAGTACTTC,CATSRDKGYEQYF
TRBD2,TRBV3-1/TRBV3-2,TRBJ2-1,-,TGTGCCAGCAGCCAAGGCCGCGGGGGGGGTCTTGAGCAGTTCTTC,CASSQGRGGGLEQFF
TRBD2,TRBV28,TRBJ2-3,-,TGTGCCAGCAGTTTTTTCACTAGCGGCACAGATACGCAGTATTTT,CASSFFTSGTDTQYF
TRBD1,TRBV18,TRBJ2-2,-,TGTGCCAGCTCACCACGTCAGGGGGCGGACACCGGGGAGCTGTTTTTT,CASSPRQGADTGELFF
TRBD2,TRBV7-2,TRBJ2-3,-,TGTGCCAGCAGCCTATCGGGACCGCGGGGGGGTGTCGATACGCAGTATTTT,CASSLSGPRGGVDTQYF
TRBD2,TRBV19,TRBJ2-7,-,TGTGCCAATCCCCCGGGGCTAGCGGGGGGTCCCATGGAGCAGTACTTC,CANPPGLAGGPMEQYF
TRBD2,TRBV11-2,TRBJ2-3,-,TGTGCCAGCAGCAAACTTAGCGGGAGTGGTGGAGATACGCAGTATTTT,CASSKLSGSGGDTQYF
TRBD2,TRBV4-1,TRBJ2-1,-,TGCGCCAGCAGCCAATCTAGCGGCGGGAAGATCTATGAGCAGTTCTTC,CASSQSSGGKIYEQFF
TRBD1,TRBV6-1,TRBJ1-5,-,TGTGCCAGCAGTGAACAGGGGGCCCATCAGCCCCAGCATTTT,CASSEQGAHQPQHF
-,TRBV28,TRBJ1-3,-,TGTGCCAGCAGTTCACGACATTTCTCTGGAAACACCATATATTTT,CASSSRHFSGNTIYF
TRBD2,TRBV28,TRBJ2-5,-,TGTGCCAGCAAGGGTTCGTCTAGCGGGAAAGAGACCCAGTACTTC,CASKGSSSGKETQYF
-,TRBV5-4,TRBJ2-5,-,TGTGCCAGCATGGCGGCAAGATCCCAAGAGACCCAGTACTTC,CASMAARSQETQYF
-,TRBV9,TRBJ1-3,few,TGTGCCAGCAGCGTAGGTACAGGCTTCTCTGGAAACACCATATATTTT,CASSVGTGFSGNTIYF
TRBD2,TRBV7-3,TRBJ2-2,-,TGTGCCAGCAGCTTTAGCGCTAGCGGGAGATCGAACACCGGGGAGCTGTTTTTT,CASSFSASGRSNTGELFF
-,TRBV11-3,TRBJ1-1,-,TGTGCCAGCAGCTTAGGAGCGGGGTTAGGCGAAGCTTTCTTT,CASSLGAGLGEAFF
-,TRBV27,TRBJ2-5,once,TGTGCCAGCACCATACCGCGACTAGAGTGTGGAGAGACCCAGTACTTC,CASTIPRLECGETQYF
-,TRBV28,TRBJ1-5,-,TGTGCCAGCCAAGGGGGCAATCAGCCCCAGCATTTT,CASQGGNQPQHF
-,TRBV28,TRBJ1-2,-,TGTGCCAGCAGTTTAGCGCAAGTTGGCTACACCTTC,CASSLAQVGYTF
-,TRBV6-5,TRBJ1-2,-,TGTGCCAGCAAGGGGCAGGGCTATGGCTACACCTTC,CASKGQGYGYTF
-,TRBV27,TRBJ2-5,-,TGTGCCAGCAGGGCGGGGAGACAGCCTTGGGAGACCCAGTACTTC,CASRAGRQPWETQYF
TRBD1,TRBV28,TRBJ1-2,-,TGTGCCAGCAGTTTACTACGACAGGGGCTAGGCTACACCTTC,CASSLLRQGLGYTF
TRBD1,TRBV5-1,TRBJ2-7,-,TGCGCCACACCGAGGGGACAGGGCTCCTACGAGCAGTACTTC,CATPRGQGSYEQYF
-,TRBV30,TRBJ1-1,-,TGTGCCTGGAGTTTTTCGGGAGCTATGAACACTGAAGCTTTCTTT,CAWSFSGAMNTEAFF
-,TRBV7-3,TRBJ2-2,once,TGTGCCAGCAGCCCCGGCGGGCTTTCCACCGGGGAGCTGTTTTTT,CASSPGGLSTGELFF
-,TRBV28,TRBJ2-7,-,TGTGCCAGCAGTCCGCAGGGACATTCCAACGAGCAGTACTTC,CASSPQGHSNEQYF
TRBD1,TRBV5-1,TRBJ1-1,-,TGCGCCAGCAGCTTGGAGGTCGCAGGGGGGAACACTGAAGCTTTCTTT,CASSLEVAGGNTEAFF
-,TRBV7-9,TRBJ2-2,-,TGTGCCAGCACCGTAGTACAGTTTTTCCCCGGGGAGCTGTTTTTT,CASTVVQFFPGELFF
-,TRBV28,TRBJ1-3,-,TGTGCCAGCAGTTTATTAGAGGGTCTGGCTGGAAACACCATATATTTT,CASSLLEGLAGNTIYF
-,TRBV5-1,TRBJ2-1,-,TGCGCCAGCAGCTTCCGGGATGGCTACAATGAGCAGTTCTTC,CASSFRDGYNEQFF